The following is a TCR beta chain sequence with its context. In this sample, this clone turned up once. This clone's antigen is unknown. No qualities accompany the bases; no much larger clone lies one base away. The germline V gene (reference sequence) supplies CDR1 LNHDA and CDR2 SQIVND. Taken from cysteine to phenylalanine, the CDR3 has 13 residues. Only the CDR3 portion is preserved as DNA: 39 bases, with reading frame beginning at the first base. V lost 4 bases and J lost 4 bases; the stretch between them is 10 bases long. The data stem from a study of T cell clonotyping in hematopoietic cell transplantation listed by TCRdb under 2021. General notes on the study: Recipient samples taken before transplant were obtained following cytoreduction. Recruitment of patients ran from late 2015 to January 2017, and follow-up continued until late 2020 or until death. A total of under 150 blood samples were collected in the study from roughly 40 consecutive transplant recipients and their related donors. Beyond this particular receptor, the publication reports: Only a small fraction of recipient repertoires overlapped donor repertoires, with over 97% appearing de novo at the given depth. Broader posttransplant TCR repertoire diversity was predicted by donor and pretransplant recipient Inverse Simpson Index values. The sample size was limited, and because cells were not sorted, the contributions of CD4 and CD8 repertoires could not be separated. After transplant, TCR diversity in recipients dropped, and pathologically expanded clonotypes increased progressively from day 30 to day 180.

The immunoSEQ assay, a bias-controlled multiplex PCR using V- and J-specific primers, was used to amplify TCR beta CDR3 regions from genomic DNA. A second PCR step added a proprietary barcode and Illumina adapter sequences to the CDR3 amplicons. An Illumina MiSeq instrument was used to sequence the CDR3 libraries. In the original analysis: immunoSEQ Analyzer 3.0 was used for export and quality control, with R Bioconductor and Immunarch used for downstream analyses. Only productive rearrangements in the normalized downsampled data set were used to calculate repertoire metrics. In the normalized cohort, clonotypes with more than 5 templates were defined as pathologically expanded. The Inverse Simpson Index was used to measure repertoire diversity. To capture all clonotypes, CMV-specificity analyses were performed on the non-normalized data set. TCRdb's version of the immuneACCESS table is confined to in-frame rearrangements and falls short of the full clone set. An unresolved V gene accounts for under half of the shortfall where checked; the remainder is of unknown origin. Clone size and the V and J calls come from that table; the DNA yielded D and trimming. The sample table contains tens of thousands of clones; only one count was recorded for around 83% of them. More than 20% of the sample comes from the top ten.

The intended sense of this specimen's time point label: recipient sample about 28 days before transplant, after cytoreduction. Blood from recipients was drawn roughly 28 days before transplant, then again at days 30, 100 and 180 after transplant. Nuclei Lysis Solution was used to extract genomic DNA from fresh or cryopreserved unfractionated peripheral blood mononuclear cells. This sequence uses TRBV19 and TRBJ1-1, and perhaps TRBD1 as D gene, on 5 matching bases. Material: peripheral blood mononuclear cells, obtained before stem cell transplant. The receptor was isolated from a woman aged 55-70 years with acute myeloid leukemia. Some clones in this sample may be carry-over from other donors' samples. The CDR3 region has the sequence CASSSGGATEAFF. The DNA is as follows: TGTGCCAGTAGTAGCGGAGGGGCCACTGAAGCTTTCTTT.